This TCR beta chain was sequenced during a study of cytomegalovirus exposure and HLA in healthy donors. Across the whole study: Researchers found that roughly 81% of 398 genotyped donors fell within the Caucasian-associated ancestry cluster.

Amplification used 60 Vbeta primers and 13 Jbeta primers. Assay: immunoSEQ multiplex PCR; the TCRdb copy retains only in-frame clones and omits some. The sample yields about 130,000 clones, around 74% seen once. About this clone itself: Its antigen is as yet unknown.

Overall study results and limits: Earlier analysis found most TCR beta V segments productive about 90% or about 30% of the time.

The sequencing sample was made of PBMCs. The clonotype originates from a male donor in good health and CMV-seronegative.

CDR3 coding DNA: TGTGCCATCAGAGAAGCGGGGGGACCCGGAAATGAGCAGTTCTTC. This gives the protein CAIREAGGPGNEQFF. This chain links TRBV10-3 with TRBJ2-1; the match to TRBD2 covers 9 bases. Germline V CDR1 and CDR2: ENHRY, SYGVKD. The CDR3 covers 15 residues. V lost 6 bases, J lost 7 bases, and 10 bases stayed unmatched.